The 25 T cell receptor beta chains below come from one sample, sequenced in a study of shared clonotypes between healthy human individuals. The data were produced by immunoSEQ multiplex PCR, yet TCRdb's version contains in-frame clones alone and is incomplete. This sample has 2 million to 2.5 million clones, with around 92% found just once. The source material was naive CD4+ T cells from PBMCs. Subset reported: CD45RA+ positively selected. These receptor sequences come from a man aged 18 to 30 in good health. Some clones in this sample may be carry-over from other donors' samples.

This clone was recorded only once. This sequence joins TRBV29-1 and TRBJ2-5, with 8 bases lining up with TRBD1. V was clipped by 8 bases and J by 5 bases; unmatched bases: 13. This CDR3 comprises 14 residues. Germline loops: CDR1 SQVTM, CDR2 ANQGSEA. The CDR3 bases are TGCAGCTTTACAGGGGGGACAATAGTGGAGACCCAGTACTTC. The encoded protein is CSFTGGTIVETQYF.

Points on this clone: This same CDR3 is encoded by further DNA sequences in the sample. The chain combines TRBV7-2 with TRBJ1-2; perhaps TRBD1 as D (5 bases). CDR1 is SGHTA, CDR2 FQGNSA, per germline. Trimming removed 1 base at V and 2 bases at J, with 11 bases between. The CDR3 has 15 residues. The CDR3: CASSLVPGPNYGYTF. CDR3 sequence (DNA): TGTGCCAGCAGCTTAGTCCCAGGGCCGAACTATGGCTACACCTTC.

As to this clone: In the same sample, other DNA sequences code for this CDR3. V and J are TRBV5-1 and TRBJ1-4; TRBD1 might be the D (5 bases). V lost 1 base to trimming and J lost 5 bases, with 9 bases between them. This CDR3 region has 14 residues. The germline V gene encodes CDR1 SGHRS and CDR2 YFSETQ. Written as DNA, the CDR3 is TGCGCCAGCAGCTTGTGGGGGGGAAATGAAAAACTGTTTTTT. Its translation is CASSLWGGNEKLFF.

The gene calls are TRBV5-5 and TRBJ1-5; no firm D call. V lost 2 bases, J lost 2 bases, and 20 bases lay in between. CDR3 length: 18 residues. In germline, CDR1 is SGHKS, CDR2 YYEKEE (reference sequence). The CDR3 is CASSFSGFGPHGNQPQHF. CDR3 nucleotide sequence: TGTGCCAGCAGCTTTAGCGGGTTTGGGCCGCACGGCAATCAGCCCCAGCATTTT.

This chain connects TRBV28 to TRBJ1-5; D possibly corresponds to TRBD1 (5 bases). V was trimmed by 8 bases and J by 6 bases, leaving 20 bases between them. The CDR3 loop spans 15 amino acids. The germline V gene has CDR1 MDHEN and CDR2 SYDVKM. The CDR3 DNA sequence: TGTGCCAGCCTCTTGTCTGCCGTGGGGGGTCAGCCCCAGCATTTT. Amino acid sequence: CASLLSAVGGQPQHF.

The chain has TRBV6-4 and TRBJ2-5, with D perhaps matching TRBD1 (6 bases). Trimming removed 8 bases at V and 2 bases at J, with 18 bases between. The CDR3 sequence is 15 residues long. Looked up from germline, CDR1 is MRHNA and CDR2 is SNTAGT. The CDR3 DNA follows: TGTGCCAGCCTCTGGGCAGGGGATAATCAAGAGACCCAGTACTTC. Encoded protein: CASLWAGDNQETQYF.

As for this clone: The sample carries other DNA sequences with the same CDR3. The J gene is TRBJ2-1, the V gene TRBV11-2; no definite D call. CDR3 size: 13 residues. Germline CDR1 and CDR2: SGHAT and FQNNGV. V lost 0 bases, J lost 4 bases, and 4 bases lay in between. The DNA for the CDR3 is TGTGCCAGCAGCTTAGACCGATACAATGAGCAGTTCTTC. Translation gives CASSLDRYNEQFF. Complete variable domain (other parts from reference TRBV11-2 and TRBJ2-1): EAGVAQSPRYKIIEKRQSVAFWCNPISGHATLYWYQQILGQGPKLLIQFQNNGVVDDSQLPKDRFSAERLKGVDSTLKIQPAKLEDSAVYLCASSLDRYNEQFFGPGTRLTVL.

The chain links TRBV5-1 to TRBJ2-7; D may be TRBD2 (6 bases). This CDR3 contains 17 residues. Germline V gene lookup returns CDR1 SGHRS and CDR2 YFSETQ. Deletions cut 4 bases from V and 2 bases from J, with 22 bases between. The CDR3 loop is CASSGKASSGPAYEQYF. CDR3 nucleotide sequence: TGCGCCAGCAGCGGAAAGGCGAGTAGCGGTCCGGCCTACGAGCAGTACTTC.

The J gene is TRBJ1-2, the V gene TRBV11-1; D remains unclear. The CDR3 is made up of 14 amino acids. V was shortened by 6 bases and J by 7 bases, with 18 bases between the two germline ends. Germline CDR1 reads SGHAT; CDR2 reads FQDESV (reference sequence). CDR3 amino acids: CASSNPVRGSGYTF. CDR3 nucleotides: TGTGCCAGCAGTAACCCCGTCCGGGGTAGTGGCTACACCTTC. The full variable domain, with the rest looked up from reference TRBV11-1 and TRBJ1-2, is EAEVAQSPRYKITEKSQAVAFWCDPISGHATLYWYRQILGQGPELLVQFQDESVVDDSQLPKDRFSAERLKGVDSTLKIQPAELGDSAMYLCASSNPVRGSGYTFGSGTRLTVV.

J is TRBJ2-1 and V is TRBV5-4; D is uncertain. The length of the CDR3 is 16 residues. Looked up from germline, CDR1 is SGHNT and CDR2 is YYREEE (reference sequence). Between the trimmed V and J ends, which lost 0 bases and 2 bases, there was a span of 12 bases. CDR3 coding DNA: TGTGCCAGCAGCTTGGCCGGTGGAGCCCCCTACAATGAGCAGTTCTTC. Translation: CASSLAGGAPYNEQFF.

The CDR3 loop is CAITMTGGTEAFF. CDR3 bases: TGTGCCATCACGATGACAGGGGGCACTGAAGCTTTCTTT. The V and J genes are TRBV10-3 and TRBJ1-1, with 9 nucleotides matching TRBD1. J gave up 4 bases and V 7 bases, and 4 bases lay outside the gene matches. Germline lookup yields CDR1 ENHRY and CDR2 SYGVKD. The CDR3 is 13 residues long.

This chain uses TRBV4-1 with TRBJ1-6, with unresolved D. Per germline, CDR1 MGHRA and CDR2 YSYEKL. V dropped 3 bases and J dropped 9 bases, with 6 bases sitting between them. The length of the CDR3 is 12 residues. The CDR3 coding sequence is TGCGCCAGCAGCCACTTGGGTTCACCCCTCCACTTT. It specifies CASSHLGSPLHF.

This clone was recorded only once. The chain joins TRBV7-3 to TRBJ2-3, with 11 bases aligning to TRBD2. CDR3 length: 16 amino acids. CDR1 is SGHTA, CDR2 FQGTGA, per germline. V shed 3 bases and J 4 bases; nucleotides not matched to a gene: 6. The CDR3 nucleotides read TGTGCCAGCAGCTTCCGACTAGCGGGACCCCCAGATACGCAGTATTTT. Translating it yields CASSFRLAGPPDTQYF.

V and J are TRBV28 and TRBJ1-2, with D possibly matching TRBD1 (5 bases). The CDR3 runs 14 residues. V was trimmed by 10 bases and J by 5 bases, leaving 20 bases between them. Per germline, CDR1 MDHEN and CDR2 SYDVKM. The CDR3 loop is CATAGRGRGYGYTF. Here the CDR3 DNA reads TGTGCCACCGCCGGGAGGGGCCGGGGGTATGGCTACACCTTC.

V usage is TRBV25-1 and J usage is TRBJ2-4; D not certain. CDR1 MGHDK and CDR2 SYGVNS come from the germline V gene. V dropped 2 bases and J dropped 12 bases, with 14 bases sitting between them. The CDR3 has 13 residues. Here the CDR3 reads CASSETVGVGQYF. Written as DNA, the CDR3 is TGTGCCAGCAGTGAAACGGTTGGGGTCGGTCAGTACTTC.

This chain links TRBV7-9 with TRBJ2-1; TRBD1 agrees at 9 bases. The V gene end was trimmed by 5 bases and the J gene end by 9 bases; junction bases not matched to a gene: 8. Germline CDR1 and CDR2: SEHNR and FQNEAQ (reference sequence). The CDR3 contains 14 residues. CDR3 in DNA: TGTGCCAGCAGCCAAACAGGGGGCTCTGGTGAGCAGTTCTTC. Translated: CASSQTGGSGEQFF.

The genes are TRBV5-4 and TRBJ1-5; D remains unclear. CDR3 size: 15 residues. Germline values: CDR1 SGHNT, CDR2 YYREEE (reference sequence). The V and J ends lost 4 bases and 0 bases respectively, with 11 bases between them. In DNA form, the CDR3 reads TGTGCCAGCAGCCCCTGGCCAGATAGCAATCAGCCCCAGCATTTT. Amino acids: CASSPWPDSNQPQHF.

The gene calls are TRBV2 and TRBJ2-5; possible D gene TRBD1, 5 bases. The CDR3 runs 16 residues. V was trimmed by 1 base and J by 2 bases, leaving 14 bases between them. Germline loops: CDR1 SNHLY, CDR2 FYNNEI. The CDR3 DNA reads TGTGCCAGCAGTGAAGGATGGCAGGGATATCAAGAGACCCAGTACTTC. It specifies CASSEGWQGYQETQYF.

This chain connects TRBV28 to TRBJ1-3, with TRBD1 matching 12 bases. Unmatched junction bases numbered 7, after V lost 4 bases and J lost 0 bases. This CDR3 is built from 18 residues. CDR1 is MDHEN, CDR2 SYDVKM, per germline. CDR3 coding DNA: TGTGCCAGCAGTTGGGGGACAGGGGGCCTTTACTCTGGAAACACCATATATTTT. This gives the protein CASSWGTGGLYSGNTIYF.

Written as DNA, the CDR3 is TGTGCCAGCAGTGTACAGCCTAATCAGCCCCAGCATTTT. It specifies CASSVQPNQPQHF. The V gene is TRBV6-4, the J gene TRBJ1-5; D is unclear. The CDR3 is made up of 13 amino acids. With 4 bases removed from V and 4 bases from J, the gap between germline ends came to 8 bases. The germline V gene has CDR1 MRHNA and CDR2 SNTAGT.

This rearrangement joins TRBV27 to TRBJ1-4, with D possibly being TRBD1 (6 bases). The CDR3 is 19 residues long. Germline CDR1 and CDR2: MNHEY and SMNVEV (reference sequence). V was pared by 3 bases and J by 5 bases, with 25 bases between. CDR3 sequence (DNA): TGTGCCAGCAGTTTTAGGGTCGCCGGGACACCGGCCTCAAATGAAAAACTGTTTTTT. It yields the protein CASSFRVAGTPASNEKLFF.

The chain combines TRBV6-5 with TRBJ1-4; 8 bases fit TRBD1. The trim removed 6 bases at V and 6 bases at J, leaving 6 bases unmatched. This CDR3 is built from 14 residues. The germline CDR1 and CDR2 sequences are MNHEY and SVGAGI. CDR3 sequence: CASSQTGVYEKLFF. CDR3 in DNA: TGTGCCAGCAGCCAGACAGGGGTTTATGAAAAACTGTTTTTT.

This rearrangement joins TRBV7-9 to TRBJ2-7; a weak D match, TRBD1 (6 bases). CDR1 is SEHNR and CDR2 is FQNEAQ in the germline V gene (reference sequence). Trimming pared 5 bases from V and 4 bases from J, leaving 18 bases between. The CDR3 extends over 15 amino acids. The CDR3 nucleotides are TGTGCCAGCAGCATCGGACAGCCTGGTCCGTACGAGCAGTACTTC. It specifies CASSIGQPGPYEQYF.

This chain uses TRBV7-9 with TRBJ2-1, with a tentative D call TRBD2 (5 bases). Germline CDR1 and CDR2: SEHNR and FQNEAQ (reference sequence). The CDR3 sequence is 12 residues long. The V and J ends lost 5 bases and 8 bases respectively, with 10 bases between them. The CDR3 is CASSPRGYEQFF. The CDR3, as DNA: TGTGCCAGCAGCCCCCGAGGGTATGAGCAGTTCTTC.

The chain uses TRBV7-6 and TRBJ2-3; 8 nucleotides agree with TRBD2. The CDR3 extends over 17 amino acids. The V gene end was trimmed by 0 bases and the J gene end by 4 bases; junction bases not matched to a gene: 9. Germline V lookup: CDR1 SGHVS, CDR2 FNYEAQ. CDR3 in amino acids: CASSLAGTRNVADTQYF. CDR3 DNA: TGTGCCAGCAGCTTAGCAGGGACTAGAAACGTCGCAGATACGCAGTATTTT.